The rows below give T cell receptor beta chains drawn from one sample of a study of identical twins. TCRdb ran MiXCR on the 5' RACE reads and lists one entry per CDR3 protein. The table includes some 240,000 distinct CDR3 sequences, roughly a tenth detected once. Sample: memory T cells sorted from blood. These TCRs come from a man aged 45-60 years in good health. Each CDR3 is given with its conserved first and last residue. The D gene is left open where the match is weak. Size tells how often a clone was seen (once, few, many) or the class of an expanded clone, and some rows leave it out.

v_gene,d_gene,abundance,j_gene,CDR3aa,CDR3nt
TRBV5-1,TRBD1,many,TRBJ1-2,CASSQTTGGVNYGYTF,TGCGCCAGCAGCCAGACAACAGGGGGCGTAAACTATGGCTACACCTTC
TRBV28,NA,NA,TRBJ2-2,CASTRRLANTGELFF,TGTGCCAGCACAAGGCGGTTGGCCAACACCGGGGAGCTGTTTTTT
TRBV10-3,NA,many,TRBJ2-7,CAIRKGDISYEQYF,TGTGCCATCCGGAAGGGGGACATCTCCTACGAGCAGTACTTC
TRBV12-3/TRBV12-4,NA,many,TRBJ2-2,CASSLSRTLTGELFF,TGTGCCAGCAGTTTAAGCAGGACCCTCACCGGGGAGCTGTTTTTT
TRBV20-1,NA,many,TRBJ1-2,CRPGGRDYGYTF,TGCAGACCCGGGGGCAGGGACTATGGCTACACCTTC
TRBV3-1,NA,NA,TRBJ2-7,CASSTRDLTYEQYF,TGTGCCAGCAGCACCCGGGACTTAACCTACGAGCAGTACTTC
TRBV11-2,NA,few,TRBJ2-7,CASSLLRGRKGSYEQYF,TGTGCCAGCAGCTTATTACGGGGGCGCAAGGGGTCCTACGAGCAGTACTTC
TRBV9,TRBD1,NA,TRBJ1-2,CASSVGPGGGGYTF,TGTGCCAGCAGCGTAGGCCCAGGGGGAGGCGGCTACACCTTC
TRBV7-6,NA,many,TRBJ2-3,CASSLTRSPDTQYF,TGTGCCAGCAGCTTAACTCGATCCCCAGATACGCAGTATTTT
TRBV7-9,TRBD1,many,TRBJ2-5,CASSFRTGQETQYF,TGTGCCAGCAGCTTCCGGACAGGGCAAGAGACCCAGTACTTC
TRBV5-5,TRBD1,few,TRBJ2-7,CASSSGTGGDEQYF,TGTGCCAGCAGCTCCGGGACAGGGGGCGACGAGCAGTACTTC
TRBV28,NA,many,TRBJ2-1,CASVPHNRADNEQFF,TGTGCCAGCGTTCCACATAACAGGGCGGACAATGAGCAGTTCTTC
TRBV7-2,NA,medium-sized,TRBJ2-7,CASSLGAKTYEQYF,TGTGCCAGCAGCTTAGGTGCCAAAACCTACGAGCAGTACTTC
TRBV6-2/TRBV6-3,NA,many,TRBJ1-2,CASSRTDIYGYTF,TGTGCCAGCAGTCGGACAGACATCTATGGCTACACCTTC
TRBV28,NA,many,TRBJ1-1,CASSLATEAFF,TGTGCCAGCAGTTTGGCGACTGAAGCTTTCTTT
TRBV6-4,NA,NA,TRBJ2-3,CASSVEGSDTQYF,TGTGCCAGCAGCGTAGAAGGGTCAGATACGCAGTATTTT
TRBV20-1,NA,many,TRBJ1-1,CSARELVRKNTEAFF,TGCAGTGCTAGAGAGCTAGTGCGGAAGAACACTGAAGCTTTCTTT
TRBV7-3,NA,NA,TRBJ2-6,CASSLIGGHGANVLTF,TGTGCCAGCAGCTTAATTGGAGGTCACGGGGCCAACGTCCTGACTTTC
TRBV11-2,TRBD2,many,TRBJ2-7,CASSFLAGVSEQYF,TGTGCCAGCAGCTTTCTAGCGGGAGTCAGCGAGCAGTACTTC
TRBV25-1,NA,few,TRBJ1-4,CASSEAGNEKLFF,TGTGCCAGCAGTGAAGCCGGCAATGAAAAACTGTTTTTT
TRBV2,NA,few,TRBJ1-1,CASTEVNEAFF,TGTGCCAGCACAGAAGTCAATGAAGCTTTCTTT
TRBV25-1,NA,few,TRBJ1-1,CASREDSYTEAFF,TGTGCCAGCAGAGAGGACAGTTACACTGAAGCTTTCTTT
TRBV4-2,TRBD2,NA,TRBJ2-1,CASSQAGSGGMGNEQFF,TGTGCCAGCAGCCAAGCTGGAAGCGGGGGTATGGGGAATGAGCAGTTCTTC
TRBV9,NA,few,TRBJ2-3,CASSARWGSTDTQYF,TGTGCCAGCAGTGCCCGTTGGGGGAGCACAGATACGCAGTATTTT
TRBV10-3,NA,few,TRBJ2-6,CAIRSSGANVLTF,TGTGCCATCAGGAGCTCTGGGGCCAACGTCCTGACTTTC
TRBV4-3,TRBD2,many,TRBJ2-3,CASSQGPSGNTDTQYF,TGCGCCAGCAGCCAGGGTCCTAGCGGGAACACAGATACGCAGTATTTT
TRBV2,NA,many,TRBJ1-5,CASSEETGRGNQPQHF,TGTGCCAGCAGTGAAGAGACGGGCCGGGGGAATCAGCCCCAGCATTTT
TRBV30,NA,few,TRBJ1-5,CAWSYGSDQPQHF,TGTGCCTGGAGTTACGGTTCCGATCAGCCCCAGCATTTT
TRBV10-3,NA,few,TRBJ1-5,CASTGGTGFDQPQHF,TGTGCCAGCACCGGGGGCACGGGCTTCGATCAGCCCCAGCATTTT
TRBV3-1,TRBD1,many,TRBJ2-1,CASSQNPWQGAEISWQFF,TGTGCCAGCAGCCAAAACCCGTGGCAGGGGGCCGAAATTAGTTGGCAGTTCTTC
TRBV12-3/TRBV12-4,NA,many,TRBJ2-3,CASSLTAVLGDTQYF,TGTGCCAGCAGCTTAACGGCCGTACTTGGAGATACGCAGTATTTT
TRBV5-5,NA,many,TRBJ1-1,CASSLGVMNTEAFF,TGTGCCAGCAGCTTAGGCGTCATGAACACTGAAGCTTTCTTT
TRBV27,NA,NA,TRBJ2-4,CASSLRWGSTNIQYF,TGTGCCAGCAGTTTAAGGTGGGGCTCGACGAACATTCAGTACTTC
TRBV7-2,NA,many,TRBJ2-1,CASTPGGLGNEQFF,TGTGCCAGCACCCCTGGGGGCTTGGGGAATGAGCAGTTCTTC
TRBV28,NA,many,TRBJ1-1,CASSPGMWRLNTEAFF,TGTGCCAGCAGCCCTGGGATGTGGAGATTGAACACTGAAGCTTTCTTT
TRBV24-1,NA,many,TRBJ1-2,CATSAGLGYTF,TGTGCCACCAGCGCTGGACTCGGCTACACCTTC
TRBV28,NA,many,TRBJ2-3,CASTWGGMADTQYF,TGTGCCAGCACCTGGGGAGGAATGGCAGATACGCAGTATTTT
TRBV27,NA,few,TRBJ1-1,CASSKPTGSYTEAFF,TGTGCCAGCAGCAAACCAACAGGGTCCTACACTGAAGCTTTCTTT
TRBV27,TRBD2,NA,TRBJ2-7,CASKRGGSYEQYF,TGTGCCAGCAAACGCGGGGGCTCCTACGAGCAGTACTTC
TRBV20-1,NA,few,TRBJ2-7,CSAGSYEQYF,TGCAGTGCTGGGAGCTACGAGCAGTACTTC
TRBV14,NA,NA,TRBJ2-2,CASKETAYTGELFF,TGTGCCAGCAAGGAGACGGCGTACACCGGGGAGCTGTTTTTT
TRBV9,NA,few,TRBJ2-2,CASSVSPHTGELFF,TGTGCCAGCAGCGTGTCCCCGCACACCGGGGAGCTGTTTTTT
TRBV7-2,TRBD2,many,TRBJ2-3,CASRNLAGGPDTQYF,TGTGCCAGCAGAAACCTAGCGGGGGGGCCGGATACGCAGTATTTT
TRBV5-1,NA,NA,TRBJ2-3,CASSMDPPGEGSGITDTQYF,TGCGCCAGCAGCATGGACCCCCCTGGCGAGGGTAGCGGTATCACAGATACGCAGTATTTT
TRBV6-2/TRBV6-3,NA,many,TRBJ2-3,CASSYSGGATDTQYF,TGTGCCAGCAGTTACAGTGGCGGGGCCACAGATACGCAGTATTTT
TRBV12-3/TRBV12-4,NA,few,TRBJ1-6,CASSLRDQNSPLHF,TGTGCCAGCAGCCTCCGGGACCAAAATTCACCCCTCCACTTT
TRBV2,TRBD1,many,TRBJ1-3,CASSEGTGVSGNTIYF,TGTGCCAGCAGTGAAGGGACAGGGGTCTCTGGAAACACCATATATTTT
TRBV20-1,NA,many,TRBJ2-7,CSALFGLPYEQYF,TGCAGTGCTCTTTTTGGACTACCCTACGAGCAGTACTTC
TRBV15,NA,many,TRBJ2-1,CATSSSGANEQFF,TGTGCCACCAGCAGCTCTGGGGCTAATGAGCAGTTCTTC